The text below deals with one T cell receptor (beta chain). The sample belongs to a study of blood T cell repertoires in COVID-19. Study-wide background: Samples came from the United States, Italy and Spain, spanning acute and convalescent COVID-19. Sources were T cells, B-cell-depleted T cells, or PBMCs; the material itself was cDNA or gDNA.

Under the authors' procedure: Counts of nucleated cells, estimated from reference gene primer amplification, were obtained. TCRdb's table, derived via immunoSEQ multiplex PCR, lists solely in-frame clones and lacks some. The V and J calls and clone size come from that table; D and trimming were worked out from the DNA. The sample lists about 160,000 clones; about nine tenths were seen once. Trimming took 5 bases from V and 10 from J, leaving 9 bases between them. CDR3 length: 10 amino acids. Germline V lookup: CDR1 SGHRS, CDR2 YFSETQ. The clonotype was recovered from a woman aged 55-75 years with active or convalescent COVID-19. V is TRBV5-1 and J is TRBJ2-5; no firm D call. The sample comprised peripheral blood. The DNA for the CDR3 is TGCGCCAGCAGGATACTGATCCAGTACTTC. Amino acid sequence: CASRILIQYF.